This entry lists 27 T cell receptor beta chains sequenced from one sample in a study of tumor and adjacent non-tumor tissue in lung cancer. RNA was extracted from bulk tissue without any cell sorting. TCRbeta libraries were built with three rounds of nested PCR, modified from ARM-PCR. TCRdb re-derived calls from the multiplex PCR reads in MiXCR, one entry per CDR3 protein. This table holds 110,000 or so distinct CDR3 sequences, more than 70% found once. Sequenced input: lung tumor tissue. These receptors originate from a woman aged 60-70 years with non-small cell lung cancer.

In the case of this clonotype: One end of the junction does not line up with germline, which may come from a read error. The V and J genes are TRBV20-1 and TRBJ2-2; the match to TRBD1 covers 7 bases. This CDR3 comprises 12 residues. Germline V gene data show CDR1 as DFQATT and CDR2 as SNEGSKA (reference sequence). CDR3 loop: CSSRSNTGELFF. As DNA, the CDR3 is TGCAGTTCTAGATCGAACACAGGGGAGTTGTTTTTT.

The CDR3 region is CVSSARDHPMNTEAFF. For the CDR3, the DNA is TGTGTCAGTAGCGCAAGGGACCACCCAATGAACACTGAAGCTTTCTTT. The chain carries TRBV11-1 and TRBJ1-1, with a possible D match to TRBD1 (5 bases). The germline gives CDR1 SGHAT, CDR2 FQDESV (reference sequence). CDR3 size: 16 residues.

Details on this clonotype: One end of the junction does not line up with germline, which may come from a read error. The CDR3 sequence is CSVAPSGSAADTQYF. In DNA, the CDR3 is TGTAGCGTGGCCCCTAGCGGGAGTGCCGCAGATACGCAGTATTTT. This sequence joins TRBV29-1 and TRBJ2-3; 10 bases map to TRBD2. CDR1 and CDR2 (germline): SQVTM, ANQGSEA. CDR3 length: 15 residues.

Many counts were recorded for this clonotype. The rearrangement joins TRBV4-2 to TRBJ1-1; D is unresolved. The CDR3 contains 12 residues. Trimming took off 0 bases at V and 6 bases at J, with 5 bases between the two ends. Germline loops: CDR1 LGHNA, CDR2 YNFKEQ. CDR3 amino acids: CASSQDSPEAFF. The CDR3 DNA sequence: TGTGCCAGCAGCCAAGATTCCCCTGAAGCTTTCTTT.

V usage is TRBV11-2 and J usage is TRBJ1-6; D is unresolved. CDR1 is SGHAT and CDR2 is FQNNGV in the germline V gene. The CDR3 sequence is 14 residues long. In DNA, the CDR3 is TGTGGCATCAACTTAGAAGCAAGTAATTCACCCCTCCACTTT. This encodes CGINLEASNSPLHF.

With respect to this clonotype: A much larger clone differs from this one at a single base, so this may be a read error. The chain joins TRBV10-3 to TRBJ1-5; D gene uncertain. The CDR3 is 14 amino acids. Germline V gives CDR1 ENHRY, CDR2 SYGVKD. The CDR3 is CVISVSPADQPQHF. Written as DNA, the CDR3 is TGTGTCATCAGTGTAAGTCCCGCTGATCAGCCCCAGCATTTT.

This clonotype appeared once. No conserved phenylalanine or tryptophan ends this CDR3, so it is likely a read error. The chain combines TRBV11-2 with TRBJ2-7, with 9 nucleotides matching TRBD2. Per germline, CDR1 SGHAT and CDR2 FQNNGV. This CDR3 spans 15 amino acids. CDR3 loop: CASSYGTSWSYGQYL. CDR3 DNA: TGTGCCAGCAGCTACGGGACTAGCTGGAGCTACGGGCAGTACTTA.

The V and J genes are TRBV10-2 and TRBJ2-7; weak D call: TRBD1 (5 bases). Germline loops: CDR1 WSHSY, CDR2 SAAADI. V was trimmed by 8 bases and J by 4 bases, leaving 15 bases between them. The CDR3 sequence is 13 residues long. The CDR3 bases are TGCGCCAGCGGACCGGACATACAATACGAGCAGTACTTC. This translates into CASGPDIQYEQYF.

V usage is TRBV18 and J usage is TRBJ2-2; 7 bases line up with TRBD2. The V segment lost 6 bases and the J segment 3 bases; nucleotides outside the gene matches: 7. The CDR3 loop spans 15 amino acids. Germline V gene sequence: CDR1 KGHSH, CDR2 LQKENI. The CDR3 DNA reads as TGTGCCAGCTCCCGAGGACTAGGGGACACCGGGGAGCTGTTTTTT. Amino acid sequence: CASSRGLGDTGELFF. The full variable domain, its missing parts supplied by reference TRBV18 and TRBJ2-2, is NAGVMQNPRHLVRRRGQEARLRCSPMKGHSHVYWYRQLPEEGLKFMVYLQKENIIDESGMPKERFSAEFPKEGPSILRIQQVVRGDSAAYFCASSRGLGDTGELFFGEGSRLTVL.

This clonotype was counted between two and nine times. Germline and junction disagree at one end, which may indicate a read error. This chain's CDR3 is CASSDSEREGLEETQYF. CDR3 nucleotides: TGTGCCAGTAGTGACTCGGAGCGGGAGGGCCTCGAAGAGACCCAGTACTTC. The chain carries TRBV6-4 and TRBJ2-5, with 10 bases fitting TRBD2. This CDR3 has 17 residues. From germline, CDR1 is MRHNA and CDR2 SNTAGT.

A note on this clonotype: A read error may account for a junction end that differs from germline. The V and J genes are TRBV11-1 and TRBJ1-2; tentative D call: TRBD1 (5 bases). The germline V gene encodes CDR1 SGHAT and CDR2 FQDESV (reference sequence). The CDR3 is 14 residues long. CDR3 residues: CASSSQVLLYGYTF. CDR3 DNA sequence: TGTGCCAGCAGCTCACAGGTCCTGCTCTATGGCTACACGTTC.

This clonotype is termed medium-sized. This chain links TRBV11-2 with TRBJ2-7; D not resolved. The CDR3 runs 11 residues. CDR1 and CDR2 (germline): SGHAT, FQNNGV. Trimming removed 1 base from V and 6 bases from J, with 4 bases in between. The CDR3 nucleotides are TGTGCCAGCAGCTTAGTTTTCGAGCAGTACTTC. It encodes CASSLVFEQYF.

About this clonotype: Given a much more abundant clone one base away, this may be a read error. As the CDR3 is not closed by the conserved phenylalanine or tryptophan, this likely results from a read error. V usage is TRBV20-1 and J usage is TRBJ2-7; TRBD2 matches 8 bases. The CDR3 totals 15 residues. CDR1 is DFQATT and CDR2 is SNEGSKA in the germline V gene (reference sequence). Losses at the gene ends were 0 bases for V and 2 bases for J; bases not matched to a gene: 6. The CDR3 loop reads CSARDALAGTYEQYI. CDR3 DNA sequence: TGCAGTGCTAGAGATGCATTAGCGGGGACCTACGAGCAGTACATC.

In the case of this clonotype: The CDR3 does not close with the conserved phenylalanine or tryptophan, likely indicating a read error. The genes are TRBV11-2 and TRBJ1-2; the D is unclear. The CDR3 has 15 residues. Trimming removed 0 bases at V and 5 bases at J, with 13 bases between. Germline V CDR1 and CDR2: SGHAT, FQNNGV. For the CDR3, the DNA is TGTGCCAGCAGCTTAGAGGTTGGAGGGCGGTATGGCTACACCTCC. Its protein is CASSLEVGGRYGYTS.

Remarks on this clonotype: A clone one base away is much larger, so this may be a read error. The chain employs TRBV4-3 and TRBJ1-3, with TRBD1 as a possible D gene (5 bases). There are 18 residues in the CDR3. The V end was cut by 4 bases, the J end by 1 base, with 20 bases between. CDR1 LGHNA and CDR2 YSLEER come from the germline V gene. The CDR3 DNA reads as TGCGCCAGCAGCCGAGCATTTGAGAGGGGAAGGTCTGGAAACACCATATATTTT. Protein: CASSRAFERGRSGNTIYF.

Comments on this clonotype: The germline gene is not matched at one end of the junction; a read error may be the cause. The V gene is TRBV10-3, the J gene TRBJ1-2; D is uncertain. This CDR3 has 14 residues. Germline CDR1 ENHRY, CDR2 SYGVKD. CDR3 protein: CAIRTSPSGYGYTF. The CDR3, as DNA: TGTGCCATCAGAACAAGCCCCAGCGGCTATGGATACACCTTC.

Worth noting for this clonotype: This CDR3 fails to terminate in the conserved phenylalanine or tryptophan, so it likely reflects a read error. This sequence joins TRBV6-5 and TRBJ2-7; 9 bases fit TRBD2. This CDR3 spans 15 amino acids. Germline CDR1 reads MNHEY; CDR2 reads SVGAGI. CDR3 residues: CVSSPSGTSSYEQYL. The CDR3 coding sequence is TGTGTCAGCAGTCCTAGCGGGACGAGCTCCTACGAGCAGTACCTC.

This chain uses TRBV11-3 with TRBJ1-2, with 9 bases aligning to TRBD1. Germline CDR1 is SGHNT and CDR2 is YENEEA. This CDR3 has 14 residues. DNA for the CDR3: TGTGTCGGCAGCTCTACAGGGGGCGTTAATGGCTACACCTTC. Translating it yields CVGSSTGGVNGYTF.

Remarks on this clonotype: At one of its ends the junction is not consistent with the germline gene, which may arise from a read error. The V and J genes are TRBV6-2 or TRBV6-3 and TRBJ2-2, with 9 bases matching TRBD1. From germline, CDR1 is MNHEY and CDR2 SVGEGT. The CDR3 loop spans 17 amino acids. This CDR3 reads CASSYTQQGANTGELFF. DNA for the CDR3: TGTGCTAGCAGTTACACCCAACAGGGGGCCAACACTGGGGAGCTGTTTTTT.

The chain has TRBV30 and TRBJ2-1, with 9 bases fitting TRBD1. CDR1 GTSNPN and CDR2 SVGIG come from the germline V gene (reference sequence). J was trimmed by 4 bases and V by 8 bases; bases with no gene match: 9. This CDR3 comprises 14 residues. The CDR3 region is CARGSGTGYNEQFF. DNA of the CDR3: TGTGCCCGGGGATCAGGGACAGGGTACAATGAGCAGTTCTTC.

Concerning this clonotype: The junction departs from germline at one end; a sequencing error may be responsible. This rearrangement joins TRBV11-2 to TRBJ2-1; 12 bases are shared with TRBD2. The CDR3 runs 17 residues. Germline V gene data show CDR1 as SGHAT and CDR2 as FQNNGV. The CDR3 spells CTSSPPQLAGGLNEQFF. CDR3 nucleotide sequence: TGTACCAGCAGCCCCCCCCAACTAGCGGGGGGTCTCAATGAGCAATTCTTC.

This clonotype occurred many times. CDR3 sequence (DNA): TGCGCCACTCGGGACAAAGAAACCGGGGAGCTGTTTTTT. Translated: CATRDKETGELFF. The chain joins TRBV10-2 to TRBJ2-2, with D perhaps TRBD1 (6 bases). CDR1 is WSHSY, CDR2 SAAADI, per germline. V lost 10 bases, J lost 5 bases, and 14 bases lay in between. The CDR3 spans 13 residues.

This clonotype has a single count. One end of the junction varies from germline; a read error may be responsible. V gene TRBV6-1 combines with J gene TRBJ2-6, with D possibly matching TRBD1 (5 bases). The CDR3 covers 16 residues. CDR1 is MNHNS, CDR2 SASEGT, per germline. CDR3 residues: CVSSWTQGSGANVLTF. CDR3 DNA sequence: TGTGTCAGCAGTTGGACCCAGGGCTCTGGGGCCAACGTCCTGACTTTC.

About this clonotype: This may be a read error, as it is one base from a much larger clone. The chain links TRBV5-1 to TRBJ2-3, with 8 nucleotides matching TRBD2. The germline CDR1 and CDR2 sequences are SGHRS and YFSETQ. V lost 0 bases and J lost 5; bases outside the gene matches: 8. The CDR3 spans 16 residues. The CDR3 loop reads CASSLEPSGFIDTQYF. The CDR3 DNA is TGCGCCAGCAGCTTGGAGCCTAGCGGGTTCATAGATACGCAGTATTTT.

For this clonotype: Being one base from a much bigger clone, this may be a read error. This chain connects TRBV4-1 to TRBJ1-2; D is possibly TRBD1 (6 bases). Germline CDR1 reads MGHRA; CDR2 reads YSYEKL. The CDR3 is 14 residues long. Trimming removed 1 base from V and 6 bases from J, with 12 bases in between. The CDR3 DNA is TGCGCCAGCAGCCAAGGTAGGAGGGGGGATGGCTACACCTTC. Its protein is CASSQGRRGDGYTF.

In its sample, this clonotype was seen many times. The junction does not match germline at one end; this may be a read error. The chain is built from TRBV5-3 and TRBJ2-7; D tentatively fits TRBD1 or TRBD2 (5 bases each). TRBV5-3 is placed among ORFs of uncertain function. There are 14 residues in the CDR3. CDR3 DNA: TGTGCTAGAAGACCGACAGACGCGGGCTACGAGCAGTACTTC. Amino acid sequence: CARRPTDAGYEQYF.

A word on this clonotype: This may stem from a read error, because a much larger clone lies one nucleotide away. This is likely a read error, given that the CDR3 carries no conserved phenylalanine or tryptophan at its end. The CDR3 loop is CASSYSPGAFDEQYL. CDR3 nucleotide sequence: TGTGCCAGCAGTTACTCGCCGGGGGCGTTCGACGAGCAGTACTTG. V gene TRBV6-2 or TRBV6-3 combines with J gene TRBJ2-7; D might be TRBD1 or TRBD2, each matching 6 bases. The CDR3 covers 15 residues. Germline V gene sequence: CDR1 MNHEY, CDR2 SVGEGT. Trimming took off 0 bases at V and 5 bases at J, with 14 bases between the two ends.